This record concerns one T cell receptor (beta chain) sequence. The target of this receptor is not known. The input lacks base qualities; no much larger clone sits a single base away. TCRbeta CDR3 regions were amplified from genomic DNA by means of the immunoSEQ Assay, a bias-controlled multiplex PCR. The original pipeline was this. Within the assay, amplification of reference gene primers was used to estimate how many nucleated cells each sample contained. Sequence reads were collapsed and filtered to measure the absolute abundance of every unique TCRbeta CDR3 rearrangement. For each sample, productive Simpson clonality was calculated by taking the square root of Simpson's diversity index across productive rearrangements. The source is immuneACCESS, and TCRdb retained only in-frame sequences with V and J called. Part of the clones is not carried over; for the studies checked, unresolved V genes explain less than half of this, and the remainder is unexplained. V, J and clone size are taken as reported in that table, and D and trimming were inferred from the DNA itself. The table for this sample lists about 250,000 clones; about 84% of them were counted only once. The ten largest clones take up approximately 5.5% of the sample.

The CDR3 runs 15 residues from the cysteine to the phenylalanine. The only DNA kept is the CDR3, 45 bases in frame from the first base. For this chain, trimming is 6 bases at the V end and 0 bases at the J end, and the number of junction bases without a gene match is 6. From a lookup of the germline V gene, CDR1 and CDR2 are MNHEY and SVGAGI. The sample belongs to a study of blood T cell repertoires in COVID-19 (TCRdb year 2020). Describing the broader study: Samples covering the acute and convalescent phases of COVID-19 were provided by collaborators in the United States, Italy and Spain. The prospective study material was composed of cDNA or gDNA derived from T cells, B-cell-depleted T cells, or PBMCs. The dataset comprised deeply sampled blood TCRbeta repertoires from subjects exposed to, actively infected with, or recovered from COVID-19. A freely available public database, intended as a resource for researchers studying the immune response to SARS-CoV-2, is where the repertoires were released. The samples were drawn from two sources: the first 160 participants of the ongoing ImmuneRACE study, and over 950 subjects contributed by 6 global collaborators. Nearly every sample came with metadata listing a de-identified subject ID, COVID-19 status, age in years and sex. Where available, HLA class I and class II types were taken from metadata supplied by the sample provider and were not determined by assay-based typing.

At one collaborating source in Seattle, patients were enrolled during active infection and were followed longitudinally through the course of disease. Collaborating institutions collected whole blood in K2EDTA tubes following their own protocols. Collaborator samples were shipped for TCRbeta analysis as frozen whole blood, isolated PBMCs, or DNA extracted from either sample type. Beyond this particular receptor, the publication reports: How much clinical and demographic metadata was included differed by source and by participant, and the metadata was provided uncurated.

Sequenced: peripheral blood. The sequence joins TRBV6-5 to TRBJ1-1, and 8 junction bases match TRBD1. The TCR was taken from a woman aged 80 or older with COVID-19, enrolled during active disease. The base sequence is TGTGCCAGCAGGACAGGGGATCCAATGAACACTGAAGCTTTCTTT. This codes for CASRTGDPMNTEAFF.